This paragraph reports one T cell receptor (beta chain). This sample is part of a study of blood T cell repertoires in COVID-19. The data were produced by immunoSEQ multiplex PCR, yet TCRdb's version contains in-frame clones alone and is incomplete. The sample holds fewer than 90,000 clones, approximately 90% seen once. The source material was peripheral blood. The clonotype comes from a man aged 60 to 75 with acute or convalescent COVID-19.

Written as DNA, the CDR3 is TGTGCCACCAGTGATCACAGCGACAGGGAGAAAGGAGATACGCAGTATTTT. Amino acids: CATSDHSDREKGDTQYF. This rearrangement joins TRBV24-1 to TRBJ2-3; 7 bases agree with TRBD1. V gave up 3 bases and J gave up 5 bases; unmatched junction bases: 13. There are 17 residues in the CDR3. Germline values: CDR1 KGHDR, CDR2 SFDVKD.